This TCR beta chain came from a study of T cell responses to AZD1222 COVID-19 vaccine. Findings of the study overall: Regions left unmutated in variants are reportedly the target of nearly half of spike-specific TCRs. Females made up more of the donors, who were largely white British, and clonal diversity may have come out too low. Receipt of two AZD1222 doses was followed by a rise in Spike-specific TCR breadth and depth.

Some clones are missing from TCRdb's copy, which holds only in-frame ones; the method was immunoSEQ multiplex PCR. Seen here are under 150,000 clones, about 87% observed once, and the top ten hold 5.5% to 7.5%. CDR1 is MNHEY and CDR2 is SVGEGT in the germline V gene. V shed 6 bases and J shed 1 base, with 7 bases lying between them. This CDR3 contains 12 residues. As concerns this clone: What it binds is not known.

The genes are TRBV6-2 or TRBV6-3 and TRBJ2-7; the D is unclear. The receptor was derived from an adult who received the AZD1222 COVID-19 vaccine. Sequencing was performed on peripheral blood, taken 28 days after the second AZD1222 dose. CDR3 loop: CASSRQSYEQYF. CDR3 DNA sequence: TGTGCCAGCAGCCGCCAGTCCTACGAGCAGTACTTC.